The 21 T cell receptor beta chains below all came from one sample that was sequenced in a study of T cell responses to AZD1222 COVID-19 vaccine. TCRdb's table, derived via immunoSEQ multiplex PCR, lists solely in-frame clones and lacks some. In the table there are 140,000 or so clones, 88% of which are singletons. Sequenced here: peripheral blood, sampled 28 days after the second dose of the MenACWY control vaccine. These receptors all come from an adult who received the MenACWY meningococcal vaccine as a control.

The gene calls are TRBV18 and TRBJ2-5; tentative D call: TRBD2 (6 bases). The germline CDR1 and CDR2 sequences are KGHSH and LQKENI. The CDR3 loop spans 14 amino acids. Trimming removed 0 bases at V and 2 bases at J, with 7 bases between. CDR3 protein: CASSPPAGQETQYF. As DNA, the CDR3 is TGTGCCAGCTCACCACCGGCGGGGCAAGAGACCCAGTACTTC.

The V gene is TRBV5-4, the J gene TRBJ1-2, with 7 bases lining up with TRBD1. The germline V gene encodes CDR1 SGHNT and CDR2 YYREEE (reference sequence). There are 14 residues in the CDR3. After removal of 2 bases from V and 2 bases from J, the junction contained 3 bases not matched to a gene. DNA of the CDR3: TGTGCCAGCAGCTTCCAACAGGGGAACTATGGCTACACCTTC. It codes for CASSFQQGNYGYTF.

V gene TRBV25-1 combines with J gene TRBJ1-1; no definite D call. Trimming removed 10 bases from V and 5 bases from J, with 11 bases in between. This CDR3 comprises 11 residues. Germline CDR1 MGHDK, CDR2 SYGVNS. The CDR3 DNA reads as TGTGCCACCAAAAGGTTTACTGAAGCTTTCTTT. Residues: CATKRFTEAFF.

J is TRBJ1-1 and V is TRBV7-8; the D gene is possibly TRBD1 (5 bases). The V and J ends lost 0 bases and 1 base respectively, with 9 bases between them. Germline values: CDR1 SGHVS, CDR2 FQNEAQ. The CDR3 is 15 residues long. The CDR3 is CASSLARGRNTEAFF. In DNA, the CDR3 is TGTGCCAGCAGCTTAGCGAGGGGCAGGAACACTGAAGCTTTCTTT.

The chain joins TRBV28 to TRBJ1-6, with 7 bases lining up with TRBD1. V shed 6 bases and J 9 bases; nucleotides not matched to a gene: 14. Germline values: CDR1 MDHEN, CDR2 SYDVKM. There are 16 residues in the CDR3. CDR3 DNA sequence: TGTGCCAGCAGGCCACAGGGGAAGGCCTCTAGTTCACCCCTCCACTTT. Amino acid sequence: CASRPQGKASSSPLHF.

This chain connects TRBV7-2 to TRBJ1-2; TRBD1 matches at 11 bases. V lost 5 bases, J lost 7 bases, and 6 bases stayed unmatched. CDR1 is SGHTA, CDR2 FQGNSA, per germline. The CDR3 is 14 residues long. The CDR3 loop reads CASSTGTGGGGYTF. DNA for the CDR3: TGTGCCAGCAGCACCGGGACAGGGGGGGGTGGCTACACCTTC.

This chain links TRBV5-6 with TRBJ2-6; 11 nucleotides agree with TRBD2. Germline trimming cut 0 bases from V and 2 bases from J; bases unmatched to any gene: 1. This CDR3 has 17 amino acids. Germline V lookup: CDR1 SGHDT, CDR2 YYEEEE. CDR3 protein: CASSLVLAGAGANVLTF. In DNA, the CDR3 is TGTGCCAGCAGCTTGGTACTAGCGGGAGCTGGGGCCAACGTCCTGACTTTC.

The chain couples TRBV28 to TRBJ2-3; D remains ambiguous. CDR1 MDHEN and CDR2 SYDVKM come from the germline V gene. V lost 1 base and J 3 bases, leaving 20 bases between the germline ends. CDR3 length equals 18 residues. DNA of the CDR3: TGTGCCAGCAGTTTATCTGGGGTTGTTGGGTATGGGACAGATACGCAGTATTTT. Protein product: CASSLSGVVGYGTDTQYF.

The chain is built from TRBV7-2 and TRBJ2-5; 9 positions agree with TRBD1. Per the germline V gene, CDR1 is SGHTA and CDR2 is FQGNSA. V was clipped by 5 bases and J by 3 bases; unmatched bases: 7. This CDR3 has 15 residues. CDR3 nucleotides: TGTGCCAGCAGCCCCGGGACAGGGCAAAAAGAGACCCAGTACTTC. It yields the protein CASSPGTGQKETQYF. The whole variable domain, remainder taken from reference TRBV7-2 and TRBJ2-5, is GAGVSQSPSNKVTEKGKDVELRCDPISGHTALYWYRQSLGQGLEFLIYFQGNSAPDKSGLPSDRFSAERTGGSVSTLTIQRTQQEDSAVYLCASSPGTGQKETQYFGPGTRLLVL.

This clone was counted a single time. This chain connects TRBV21-1 to TRBJ1-5. TRBV21-1 is a recognized pseudogene. The CDR3 has 11 amino acids. The CDR3 bases are TGTGCCAGCGGACCTAATCAGCCCCAGCATTTT. This sequence encodes CASGPNQPQHF.

The V and J genes are TRBV6-5 and TRBJ1-1, with D possibly matching TRBD1 (6 bases). The V end lost 7 bases, the J end lost 1 base, and 16 bases lay between the germline ends. The CDR3 extends over 15 amino acids. In germline, CDR1 is MNHEY, CDR2 SVGAGI. The CDR3: CASTPGGGWNTEAFF. The CDR3 DNA sequence: TGTGCCAGCACCCCGGGGGGCGGCTGGAACACTGAAGCTTTCTTT.

The gene calls are TRBV6-2 or TRBV6-3 and TRBJ2-5; D gene ambiguous. The germline V gene encodes CDR1 MNHEY and CDR2 SVGEGT. CDR3 length: 13 amino acids. The V end lost 6 bases, the J end lost 4 bases, and 12 bases lay between the germline ends. The CDR3 is CASSPRVVETQYF. DNA for the CDR3: TGTGCCAGCAGCCCCAGAGTTGTAGAGACCCAGTACTTC.

This clone came up a few times. The V gene is TRBV6-4, the J gene TRBJ2-2, with 9 bases lining up with TRBD1. The CDR3 has 14 residues. Germline CDR1 and CDR2: MRHNA and SNTAGT. Trimming took 5 bases from V and 5 from J; bases not matched to a gene: 3. CDR3 sequence (DNA): TGTGCCAGCAGTCGGACAGGGGAGACCGGGGAGCTGTTTTTT. Translation gives CASSRTGETGELFF.

The chain joins TRBV19 to TRBJ2-7; no clear D. Trimming cost V 5 bases and J 4 bases, with 6 bases left between them. In germline, CDR1 is LNHDA, CDR2 SQIVND (reference sequence). CDR3 size: 11 residues. CDR3 region: CASSDRYEQYF. The CDR3 DNA follows: TGTGCCAGTAGTGATCGTTACGAGCAGTACTTC.

The gene calls are TRBV9 and TRBJ2-1, with 7 bases that match TRBD2. The CDR3 has 16 residues. Germline lookup yields CDR1 SGDLS and CDR2 YYNGEE. J gave up 0 bases and V 4 bases, and 7 bases lay outside the gene matches. CDR3 sequence (DNA): TGTGCCAGCAGCTCTACTAGCGTGACCTCCTACAATGAGCAGTTCTTC. Protein sequence: CASSSTSVTSYNEQFF. The full variable domain, in which reference TRBV9 and TRBJ2-1 provide the parts outside the CDR3, is DSGVTQTPKHLITATGQRVTLRCSPRSGDLSVYWYQQSLDQGLQFLIQYYNGEERAKGNILERFSAQQFPDLHSELNLSSLELGDSALYFCASSSTSVTSYNEQFFGPGTRLTVL.

The chain recombines TRBV4-1 with TRBJ1-2; D is unresolved. Germline V CDR1 and CDR2: MGHRA, YSYEKL. Deletions cut 4 bases from V and 4 bases from J, with 7 bases between. This CDR3 is built from 12 residues. The CDR3 protein is CASSPSGYGYTF. The CDR3 DNA sequence: TGCGCCAGCAGCCCTAGCGGCTATGGCTACACCTTC.

The chain's CDR3 is CASSAGGGGHQETQYF. The CDR3 nucleotides are TGTGCCAGTAGTGCGGGAGGGGGGGGCCACCAAGAGACCCAGTACTTC. J is TRBJ2-5 and V is TRBV19; 9 nucleotides agree with TRBD2. This CDR3 region has 16 residues. Trimming cost V 5 bases and J 0 bases; bases outside gene matches: 7. Germline CDR1 is LNHDA and CDR2 is SQIVND (reference sequence).

This rearrangement joins TRBV5-8 to TRBJ2-2; 15 bases match TRBD2. The trim removed 4 bases at V and 5 bases at J, leaving 6 bases unmatched. This CDR3 comprises 17 residues. CDR1 and CDR2 (germline): SGHTS, YDEGEE. For the CDR3, the DNA is TGTGCCAGCAGCCTATGGACTAGCGGGAGGGCAACCGGGGAGCTGTTTTTT. Translating gives CASSLWTSGRATGELFF.

The chain has TRBV5-1 and TRBJ1-5; D perhaps matches TRBD1 (6 bases). The CDR3 loop spans 15 amino acids. Germline CDR1 SGHRS, CDR2 YFSETQ. The V end lost 3 bases, the J end lost 6 bases, and 16 bases lay between the germline ends. Here the CDR3 reads CASSSEGGVGQPQHF. CDR3 in DNA: TGCGCCAGCAGCTCCGAGGGGGGTGTAGGTCAGCCCCAGCATTTT.

This chain connects TRBV28 to TRBJ1-4, with D possibly being TRBD1 (6 bases). Deletions cut 8 bases from V and 3 bases from J, with 16 bases between. Germline CDR1 is MDHEN and CDR2 is SYDVKM. This CDR3 region has 15 residues. CDR3 nucleotides: TGTGCCAGCGCAGGGCCAGGGGCCCCTAATGAAAAACTGTTTTTT. This gives the protein CASAGPGAPNEKLFF. Using reference TRBV28 and TRBJ1-4 for the parts outside the CDR3, the full variable domain is DVKVTQSSRYLVKRTGEKVFLECVQDMDHENMFWYRQDPGLGLRLIYFSYDVKMKEKGDIPEGYSVSREKKERFSLILESASTNQTSMYLCASAGPGAPNEKLFFGSGTQLSVL.

This clone was observed once. The V call is TRBV27, the J call TRBJ2-1; 8 bases are a match to TRBD1. The CDR3 length is 18 residues. Germline CDR1 MNHEY, CDR2 SMNVEV (reference sequence). J gave up 2 bases and V 2 bases, and 11 bases lay outside the gene matches. The CDR3 region has the DNA TGTGCCAGCAGTTTAACCGCCGCAGGGGGCGCCGCCTACAATGAGCAGTTCTTC. This translates into CASSLTAAGGAAYNEQFF.